The present entry profiles one T cell receptor beta chain with its context. Its antigen remains undetermined. The input lacks base qualities; no much larger clone sits a single base away. The V and J ends are trimmed by 8 bases and 5 bases, leaving 18 bases between them. Including the terminal cysteine and phenylalanine, the CDR3 comprises 15 residues. Solely the CDR3 DNA is kept, with 45 bases framed from the first base. The CDR1 and CDR2 encoded by the germline V gene (reference sequence) are MNHEY and SMNVEV. For TCR beta library preparation, roughly 2 micrograms of genomic DNA was extracted from cryopreserved PBMCs. Longitudinal blood samples from CLL patients receiving ibrutinib monotherapy were subjected to high-throughput TCR beta sequencing. The patients were enrolled in a single-center, open-label phase 2 trial of ibrutinib monotherapy. The data originate from a study of cytotoxic CD8 clonotypes in ibrutinib-treated CLL (dated by TCRdb to the early 2020s). For the study in its entirety: The cohort had about a dozen relapsed/refractory and approximately 14 treatment-naive patients; some 17 were IGHV unmutated. Of the roughly 90 participants in the trial, about two dozen had longitudinal samples available. The response samples were drawn at a median of approximately 11 months into treatment, with a range of about 6 to 40 months. Responses were partial in 24 patients and complete in 2; after median about 68 months follow-up, about 14 stayed in remission and roughly twelve progressed. Samples averaged roughly 260,000 productive templates and 80,000 to 100,000 productive rearrangements. Cryopreserved peripheral blood mononuclear cells were obtained before treatment, at response, and at either sustained remission or disease progression. Beyond this particular receptor, the publication reports: Baseline clonality was found to be higher than that of age-matched healthy donors and was strongly correlated with circulating CD8+ T-cell counts. Public clonotypes were rare and either contracted or stayed stable during treatment, and the rise in clonality at ibrutinib response reflected the expansion of private clonotypes. Lymph node repertoires were not examined, and the timing of sampling was not matched between patients in sustained remission and those whose disease progressed. An increase in clonality was observed at ibrutinib response, with clonality remaining stable during sustained remission and falling back toward baseline at progression.

Each clonotype received, on average, roughly 9.6x coverage in deep resolution sequencing performed on a MiSeq, where the target depth lay between 1 in 1 million and 1 in 200,000 T cells. TCR beta libraries were generated with the immunoSEQ hsTCRB Kit. The study's processing was this. Data were analyzed with ImmunoSEQ Data Assistant and ImmunoSEQ Analyzer, with V, D and J genes assigned per IMGT definitions. Clonality, which ranges from 0 to 1, was calculated by subtracting the normalized Shannon entropy of productive rearrangement frequencies from one. Only overrepresented clonotypes making up at least 0.05% of each patient's repertoire were included in the public clonotype analysis. Repertoires from roughly 13 age-matched healthy donors in immuneACCESS were used as clonality controls. TCRdb's version of the immuneACCESS table is confined to in-frame rearrangements and falls short of the full clone set. An unresolved V gene accounts for under half of the shortfall where checked; the remainder is of unknown origin. The V and J calls and clone size were taken over from that table, and D and trimming were inferred from the DNA. For this sample there are more than 6,500 clones; approximately 77% appear just once. Around a quarter of the sample goes to the ten largest clones.

The receptor's source is a human donor with chronic lymphocytic leukemia. The source was PBMCs, collected before ibrutinib treatment. This receptor chain uses TRBV27 and TRBJ2-2, with the D gene possibly TRBD1 or TRBD2, each one fitting 6 bases. The CDR3 in this case is CASQGPGGRTGELFF. The DNA is as follows: TGTGCCAGCCAGGGGCCCGGGGGTAGAACCGGGGAGCTGTTTTTT.